This is a list of T cell receptor beta chains from one sample in a study of blood T cell repertoires in COVID-19. Clones were sequenced by immunoSEQ multiplex PCR, and TCRdb holds only the in-frame ones, with some missing. The data hold 200,000 or so clones, with around 81% observed a single time. The sample comprised PBMCs or T cells enriched from blood (not recorded which). These receptors originate from a man aged 35 to 55 who had recovered from COVID-19. The CDR3 runs from the conserved cysteine through the conserved F or W.

TRBJ1-2	TRBV29-1	CSVRQPGGYTF
TRBJ2-7	TRBV4-2	CASSHGTSGGNYEQYF
TRBJ1-1	TRBV7-9	CASSSINVRDRPTEAFF
TRBJ1-5	TRBV12-3/TRBV12-4	CASSLRWNQPQHF
TRBJ2-7	TRBV5-1	CASSLAYGGWQYF
TRBJ1-2	TRBV18	CASSPGADNYGYTF
TRBJ2-7	TRBV5-1	CASSLETGESYEQYF
TRBJ2-6	TRBV5-1	CASSPRASSGANVLTF
TRBJ1-3	TRBV9	CASSVGQGVSGNTIYF
TRBJ1-2	TRBV12-3/TRBV12-4	CASSLGLEGYTF
TRBJ1-2	TRBV7-8	CASSVTGTGGLPDYGYTF
TRBJ2-3	TRBV10-3	CAISEEGYTQYF
TRBJ2-5	TRBV7-2	CASKTGGRETQYF
TRBJ2-5	TRBV9	CASSVSGQGQETQYF
TRBJ2-6	TRBV2	CASNQQGVTGANVLTF